One sample yielded the 24 T cell receptor beta chains listed below, sequenced in a study of blood T cell repertoires in COVID-19. Clones were read by immunoSEQ multiplex PCR, and TCRdb kept only the in-frame ones, dropping some. This table has 300,000 to 400,000 clones, over 75% appearing once. The specimen sequenced was PBMCs or T cells enriched from blood (not recorded which). The receptors derive from a man younger than 35 who had recovered from COVID-19.

This clone appeared a single time. In nucleotides, the CDR3 is TGTGCCATCAGTGGACAGGGAAAAGCTAACTATGGCTACACCTTC. Translating it yields CAISGQGKANYGYTF. This chain connects TRBV10-3 to TRBJ1-2, with 7 nucleotides matching TRBD1. Germline V gene lookup returns CDR1 ENHRY and CDR2 SYGVKD. This CDR3 has 15 amino acids. V lost 4 bases to trimming and J lost 0 bases; unmatched junction nucleotides: 5.

The genes are TRBV4-1 and TRBJ2-5; TRBD2 aligns across 9 bases. V shed 11 bases and J 5 bases; nucleotides not matched to a gene: 9. The CDR3 runs 13 residues. CDR1 and CDR2 (germline): MGHRA, YSYEKL. Here the CDR3 DNA reads TGCGCCTCCGCCCTAGCGGGGAGGGAGACCCAGTACTTC. It translates to CASALAGRETQYF.

In DNA, the CDR3 is TGTGCCACCAGTGATTCTGAGACAGGGGGGATGCCCCAGCATTTT. This codes for CATSDSETGGMPQHF. The chain carries TRBV24-1 and TRBJ1-5, with TRBD1 matching over 9 bases. The CDR3 has 15 residues. CDR1 is KGHDR and CDR2 is SFDVKD in the germline V gene. V was clipped by 2 bases and J by 9 bases; unmatched bases: 7.

This rearrangement joins TRBV2 to TRBJ2-5; TRBD2 aligns across 10 bases. The length of the CDR3 is 15 residues. V was pared by 6 bases and J by 5 bases, with 9 bases of the junction left unmatched. Germline V gives CDR1 SNHLY, CDR2 FYNNEI. DNA for the CDR3: TGTGCCAGCAGCCGCGAAGCGGGGGGGCCCGAGACCCAGTACTTC. Translation gives CASSREAGGPETQYF.

This clone appeared a few times. J is TRBJ2-4 and V is TRBV7-5; TRBD1 reflects the table's D call only, with no check against the DNA. TRBV7-5 is listed as a pseudogene. This CDR3 comprises 15 residues. CDR3 region: CARSTRGPAKNIQYF. The CDR3 DNA reads TGTGCCAGAAGCACCAGGGGTCCGGCCAAAAACATTCAGTACTTC.

The CDR3, as DNA: TGTGCCAGCAGCTTAGGCGGGGGGAACATTCAGTACTTC. Its translation is CASSLGGGNIQYF. The J gene is TRBJ2-4, the V gene TRBV11-3; 8 bases align to TRBD2. This CDR3 is built from 13 residues. Trimming removed 1 base from V and 7 bases from J; junction bases left unmatched: 0. The germline V gene encodes CDR1 SGHNT and CDR2 YENEEA. The whole variable domain, remainder taken from reference TRBV11-3 and TRBJ2-4, is EAGVVQSPRYKIIEKKQPVAFWCNPISGHNTLYWYLQNLGQGPELLIRYENEEAVDDSQLPKDRFSAERLKGVDSTLKIQPAELGDSAVYLCASSLGGGNIQYFGAGTRLSVL.

To note about this clone: A much larger clone sits a single nucleotide away, making a read error possible. This sequence joins TRBV9 and TRBJ2-3; 12 positions match TRBD2. The J segment lost 1 base and the V segment lost 3 bases, leaving 0 bases of the junction unmatched. The CDR3 sequence is 15 residues long. Germline CDR1 is SGDLS and CDR2 is YYNGEE. For the CDR3, the DNA is TGTGCCAGCAGCGGGACTAGCGGGGGCACAGATACGCAGTATTTT. Its protein product is CASSGTSGGTDTQYF.

The chain links TRBV19 to TRBJ1-2; no definite D call. With 3 bases removed from V and 5 bases from J, the gap between germline ends came to 7 bases. Germline V gene data show CDR1 as LNHDA and CDR2 as SQIVND (reference sequence). This CDR3 has 12 amino acids. This chain's CDR3 is CASSIGQYGYTF. CDR3 nucleotides: TGTGCCAGTAGTATTGGGCAGTATGGCTACACCTTC. The variable domain in full, with the rest retrieved from reference TRBV19 and TRBJ1-2, is DGGITQSPKYLFRKEGQNVTLSCEQNLNHDAMYWYRQDPGQGLRLIYYSQIVNDFQKGDIAEGYSVSREKKESFPLTVTSAQKNPTAFYLCASSIGQYGYTFGSGTRLTVV.

This chain connects TRBV15 to TRBJ2-2; D remains ambiguous. Trimming left V 3 bases short and J 8 bases short, with 13 bases between. The germline CDR1 and CDR2 sequences are LNHNV and YYDKDF (reference sequence). This CDR3 has 14 amino acids. The CDR3 DNA reads as TGTGCCACCAGCAGCTGGGCTACATCGGGGGAGCTGTTTTTT. Translating it yields CATSSWATSGELFF.

This chain uses TRBV10-2 with TRBJ2-1; 11 bases align to TRBD2. The CDR3 spans 18 residues. Per the germline V gene, CDR1 is WSHSY and CDR2 is SAAADI. Trimming cost V 0 bases and J 7 bases; bases outside gene matches: 11. The CDR3 spells CASSESWASGGNGNEQFF. CDR3 coding DNA: TGCGCCAGCAGTGAGTCGTGGGCTAGCGGGGGGAATGGTAATGAGCAGTTCTTC.

Concerning this clone: This specimen includes other DNA sequences encoding the same CDR3. The V gene is TRBV3-1 (or the pseudogene TRBV3-2), the J gene TRBJ1-6, with TRBD1 identical over 7 bases. Germline V gene sequence: CDR1 LGHDT, CDR2 YNNKEL (reference sequence). V lost 4 bases and J lost 10; bases outside the gene matches: 7. This CDR3 region has 14 residues. The CDR3 sequence: CASSPGQEGSPLHF. The CDR3 DNA is TGTGCCAGCAGCCCCGGACAGGAAGGATCACCCCTCCACTTT.

The chain recombines TRBV2 with TRBJ1-5; 7 bases are shared with TRBD1. The CDR3 extends over 16 amino acids. V dropped 5 bases and J dropped 5; count of bases not matched to a gene: 12. Germline lookup yields CDR1 SNHLY and CDR2 FYNNEI. The CDR3 bases are TGTGCCAGCAGTTCCTACAGGGGCTGGGGGGATCAGCCCCAGCATTTT. Its protein product is CASSSYRGWGDQPQHF. The whole variable domain, filled in from reference TRBV2 and TRBJ1-5, reads EPEVTQTPSHQVTQMGQEVILRCVPISNHLYFYWYRQILGQKVEFLVSFYNNEISEKSEIFDDQFSVERPDGSNFTLKIRSTKLEDSAMYFCASSSYRGWGDQPQHFGDGTRLSIL.

Details on this clone: This sample also contains other DNA sequences that code for the same CDR3. V gene TRBV4-2 combines with J gene TRBJ2-7; TRBD2 agrees at 8 bases. Losses at the gene ends were 0 bases for V and 4 bases for J; bases not matched to a gene: 11. The CDR3 contains 17 residues. Looked up from germline, CDR1 is LGHNA and CDR2 is YNFKEQ. CDR3 amino acids: CASSQDTAAGGNYEQYF. For the CDR3, the DNA is TGTGCCAGCAGCCAAGATACCGCCGCGGGGGGTAATTACGAGCAGTACTTC.

The chain uses TRBV5-4 and TRBJ2-3, with 7 positions matching TRBD2. The CDR3 has 16 residues. The V and J ends lost 4 bases and 2 bases, in that order; junction bases with no gene match: 10. Germline lookup yields CDR1 SGHNT and CDR2 YYREEE (reference sequence). The CDR3 spells CASSTGLGHDTDTQYF. In nucleotides, the CDR3 is TGTGCCAGCAGCACAGGACTAGGCCATGACACAGATACGCAGTATTTT.

The V and J genes are TRBV27 and TRBJ2-7; a possible D gene is TRBD2 (7 bases). The CDR3 sequence is 13 residues long. The germline gives CDR1 MNHEY, CDR2 SMNVEV (reference sequence). V was cut by 5 bases and J by 5 bases, with 13 bases left in between. CDR3 region: CASSLGGRDEQYF. As DNA, the CDR3 is TGTGCCAGCAGTCTGGGGGGGCGAGACGAGCAGTACTTC.

The chain employs TRBV6-4 and TRBJ1-1; maybe TRBD1 (5 bases). Germline lookup yields CDR1 MRHNA and CDR2 SNTAGT. Trimming shortened V by 4 bases and J by 4 bases, and 10 bases separated the two germline ends. CDR3 length equals 13 residues. DNA of the CDR3: TGTGCCAGCAGTGCGGGGGTCGGCACTGAAGCTTTCTTT. It encodes CASSAGVGTEAFF.

This chain joins TRBV19 and TRBJ2-1; TRBD2 matches at 11 bases. The CDR3 extends over 17 amino acids. Germline V gene data show CDR1 as LNHDA and CDR2 as SQIVND (reference sequence). J gave up 3 bases and V 4 bases, and 8 bases lay outside the gene matches. CDR3 region: CASSTLATSGNYNEQFF. DNA of the CDR3: TGTGCCAGTAGTACATTAGCGACTAGCGGGAACTACAATGAGCAGTTCTTC.

This chain joins TRBV19 and TRBJ1-5, with TRBD1 matching 7 bases. Germline V gives CDR1 LNHDA, CDR2 SQIVND (reference sequence). V lost 5 bases to trimming and J lost 2 bases; unmatched junction nucleotides: 9. This CDR3 has 16 amino acids. The CDR3 DNA reads TGTGCCAGTAGTTTACCTGGGACAGACGGCAATCAGCCCCAGCATTTT. Encoded protein: CASSLPGTDGNQPQHF.

The CDR3 loop reads CASSLNLGQGNEQYF. The DNA for the CDR3 is TGTGCCAGCAGCTTAAATCTTGGACAGGGCAACGAGCAGTACTTC. J is TRBJ2-7 and V is TRBV7-2; 8 nucleotides agree with TRBD1. The CDR3 is 15 amino acids. V shed 2 bases and J 5 bases; nucleotides not matched to a gene: 8. The germline V gene encodes CDR1 SGHTA and CDR2 FQGNSA.

This rearrangement joins TRBV27 to TRBJ2-7; 9 bases line up with TRBD2. The V gene's germline CDR1 is MNHEY and CDR2 SMNVEV (reference sequence). The CDR3 runs 15 residues. Trimming removed 3 bases from V and 3 bases from J; junction bases left unmatched: 6. This CDR3 reads CASSFLGSGSYEQYF. The CDR3 nucleotides are TGTGCCAGCAGTTTCTTAGGTAGCGGGAGCTACGAGCAGTACTTC.

V is TRBV7-6 and J is TRBJ2-7; 13 bases agree with TRBD2. CDR1 is SGHVS, CDR2 FNYEAQ, per germline. The CDR3 extends over 18 amino acids. J was trimmed by 0 bases and V by 1 base; bases with no gene match: 6. CDR3 sequence: CASSLGPWTSGGSYEQYF. The CDR3 region has the DNA TGTGCCAGCAGCTTAGGGCCCTGGACTAGCGGGGGCTCCTACGAGCAGTACTTC.

This chain links TRBV15 with TRBJ2-3, with 8 bases fitting TRBD1. Trimming removed 2 bases from V and 6 bases from J; junction bases left unmatched: 7. This CDR3 has 15 amino acids. Germline assignment: CDR1 LNHNV and CDR2 YYDKDF (reference sequence). The CDR3 bases are TGTGCCACCAGCAGATCAGGGGACAGGCTTGATACGCAGTATTTT. Amino acid sequence: CATSRSGDRLDTQYF.

V gene TRBV29-1 combines with J gene TRBJ1-1; D perhaps matches TRBD1 (5 bases). Per the germline V gene, CDR1 is SQVTM and CDR2 is ANQGSEA. The CDR3 runs to 13 residues. V was cut by 4 bases and J by 5 bases, with 14 bases left in between. CDR3 region: CSVVLGGGTEAFF. CDR3 in DNA: TGCAGCGTTGTTTTGGGTGGGGGGACTGAAGCTTTCTTT.

The V call is TRBV5-1, the J call TRBJ2-2, with unresolved D. V was pared by 0 bases and J by 8 bases, with 8 bases between. The CDR3 totals 13 residues. The germline CDR1 and CDR2 sequences are SGHRS and YFSETQ. CDR3: CASSLVGSGELFF. In DNA, the CDR3 is TGCGCCAGCAGCTTGGTCGGGTCTGGGGAGCTGTTTTTT.